These 15 T cell receptor beta chains came from one sample sequenced in a study of shared clonotypes between healthy human individuals (dated by TCRdb to about 2020). Library prep was done by the immunoSEQ multiplex PCR assay. TCRdb stores this immuneACCESS table with in-frame sequences only. Part of the clones is absent; in the studies checked, under half of the shortfall reflects unresolved V genes, and no reason is known for the rest. Within this sample are about 1.1 million clones, with about 84% of them counted one time only. The ten biggest clones cover roughly 0.57% of the sample. The specimen sequenced was memory CD4+ T cells from PBMCs. The cell subset or site label here, explained by the study, means: CD45RA-negative fraction. Every receptor here comes from a man between 18 and 35 years old in good health. Some clones in this sample may be carry-over from other donors' samples.

DNA of the CDR3: TGTGCCAGCAGCGTCCAAGGGACAGCCACAGATACGCAGTATTTT. As protein: CASSVQGTATDTQYF. The chain couples TRBV9 to TRBJ2-3; TRBD1 agrees at 7 bases. Germline CDR1 SGDLS, CDR2 YYNGEE. Trimming cost V 2 bases and J 2 bases; bases outside gene matches: 5. The CDR3 has 15 amino acids. The entire variable domain, with the rest obtained from reference TRBV9 and TRBJ2-3, is as follows: DSGVTQTPKHLITATGQRVTLRCSPRSGDLSVYWYQQSLDQGLQFLIQYYNGEERAKGNILERFSAQQFPDLHSELNLSSLELGDSALYFCASSVQGTATDTQYFGPGTRLTVL.

This clone showed up many times. Other DNA sequences in this sample translate to the same CDR3. The chain couples TRBV11-2 to TRBJ2-3; 10 nucleotides match TRBD2. Germline V gives CDR1 SGHAT, CDR2 FQNNGV. The CDR3 consists of 15 residues. The V segment lost 5 bases and the J segment 0 bases; nucleotides outside the gene matches: 2. This CDR3 is CASSPTSGSTDTQYF. Here the CDR3 DNA reads TGTGCCAGCAGCCCGACTAGCGGGAGCACAGATACGCAGTATTTT.

The V call is TRBV7-2, the J call TRBJ2-7, with TRBD2 matching 10 bases. J was trimmed by 3 bases and V by 1 base; bases with no gene match: 12. The CDR3 runs 18 residues. CDR1 and CDR2 from the germline V gene are SGHTA and FQGNSA. The chain's CDR3 is CASSLVAHPAGGGYEQYF. The CDR3 DNA reads as TGTGCCAGCAGCTTAGTGGCCCACCCAGCGGGAGGGGGCTACGAGCAGTACTTC. Full variable domain (remainder filled in from reference TRBV7-2 and TRBJ2-7): GAGVSQSPSNKVTEKGKDVELRCDPISGHTALYWYRQSLGQGLEFLIYFQGNSAPDKSGLPSDRFSAERTGGSVSTLTIQRTQQEDSAVYLCASSLVAHPAGGGYEQYFGPGTRLTVT.

CDR3 coding DNA: TGCGCCAGCAGCTTGATTGGGGCGGATACGCAGTATTTT. Residues: CASSLIGADTQYF. The genes are TRBV5-1 and TRBJ2-3; D is possibly TRBD1 (5 bases). From germline, CDR1 is SGHRS and CDR2 YFSETQ. The V end was cut by 1 base, the J end by 6 bases, with 9 bases between. The length of the CDR3 is 13 residues.

The chain is built from TRBV5-1 and TRBJ2-1; 11 bases align to TRBD2. The junction had 1 base not matched to a gene; V was cut back by 0 bases and J by 8 bases. The CDR3 has 14 residues. CDR1 is SGHRS, CDR2 YFSETQ, per germline. CDR3 coding DNA: TGCGCCAGCAGCTTGGGGACTAGCGGGTATGAGCAGTTCTTC. This gives the protein CASSLGTSGYEQFF.

This clone showed up many times. The rearrangement links TRBV21-1 to TRBJ1-1; TRBD1 is the table's D call, not checked against the DNA. TRBV21-1 is a known pseudogene. This CDR3 region has 14 residues. The CDR3 DNA follows: TGTGCCGGGGACAGGAGGAAAAAGGACACTGAAGCTTTCTTT. Translating gives CAGDRRKKDTEAFF.

This rearrangement joins TRBV28 to TRBJ2-3; possibly TRBD1 or TRBD2 for D (7 bases each). Trimming took 6 bases from V and 2 from J, leaving 12 bases between them. Germline CDR1 reads MDHEN; CDR2 reads SYDVKM. This CDR3 spans 14 amino acids. In DNA form, the CDR3 reads TGTGCCAGCAGCAGGGGGGGCATCACAGATACGCAGTATTTT. Its protein product is CASSRGGITDTQYF.

The chain has TRBV10-3 and TRBJ2-7; TRBD1 matches 7 bases. The CDR3 spans 18 residues. Per the germline V gene, CDR1 is ENHRY and CDR2 is SYGVKD. V was pared by 3 bases and J by 7 bases, with 21 bases of the junction left unmatched. CDR3: CAISDSYKQTGYVREQYF. The CDR3 DNA reads TGTGCCATCAGTGACTCCTACAAACAGACAGGGTACGTACGTGAGCAGTACTTC.

V gene TRBV7-6 combines with J gene TRBJ1-1; D unclear. The V and J ends lost 1 base and 1 base respectively, with 13 bases between them. The length of the CDR3 is 16 residues. Germline CDR1 and CDR2: SGHVS and FNYEAQ. The CDR3 nucleotides are TGTGCCAGCAGCTTAGAGGGAACACTAAGGAACACTGAAGCTTTCTTT. Its protein product is CASSLEGTLRNTEAFF.

The chain has TRBV5-1 and TRBJ2-7; 11 nucleotides agree with TRBD2. The trim removed 4 bases at V and 4 bases at J, leaving 7 bases unmatched. The CDR3 spans 15 residues. Germline lookup yields CDR1 SGHRS and CDR2 YFSETQ. The CDR3 region is CASSPTGTSGYEQYF. The CDR3 DNA reads TGCGCCAGCAGCCCAACCGGGACTAGCGGTTACGAGCAGTACTTC. The full variable domain, completed using reference TRBV5-1 and TRBJ2-7, is KAGVTQTPRYLIKTRGQQVTLSCSPISGHRSVSWYQQTPGQGLQFLFEYFSETQRNKGNFPGRFSGRQFSNSRSEMNVSTLELGDSALYLCASSPTGTSGYEQYFGPGTRLTVT.

The table lists this clone with a few counts. The rearrangement uses TRBV10-1 and TRBJ1-1; 10 nucleotides align to TRBD1. Germline CDR1 and CDR2: WNHNN and SYGVQD (reference sequence). The CDR3 loop spans 18 amino acids. The V gene end was trimmed by 0 bases and the J gene end by 0 bases; junction bases not matched to a gene: 7. CDR3 loop: CASSESPDRGFVNTEAFF. The CDR3 DNA follows: TGCGCCAGCAGTGAGTCCCCGGACAGGGGGTTCGTGAACACTGAAGCTTTCTTT.

The chain links TRBV14 to TRBJ2-7; no firm D call. The ends were cut back, 2 bases at V and 4 bases at J, with 6 bases in the middle. This CDR3 region has 12 residues. CDR1 is SGHDN, CDR2 FVKESK, per germline. The CDR3: CASSQRPYEQYF. CDR3 nucleotide sequence: TGTGCCAGCAGCCAACGGCCTTACGAGCAGTACTTC.

The rearrangement uses TRBV14 and TRBJ1-4; 9 nucleotides align to TRBD1. V lost 3 bases to trimming and J lost 7 bases; unmatched junction nucleotides: 6. This CDR3 has 15 amino acids. CDR1 is SGHDN, CDR2 FVKESK, per germline. The CDR3 nucleotides read TGTGCCAGCAGCCACCTACAGGGGGCAGGTGAAAAACTGTTTTTT. Residues: CASSHLQGAGEKLFF.

The V call is TRBV28, the J call TRBJ2-3; possible D gene TRBD2, 5 bases. This CDR3 comprises 14 residues. V dropped 3 bases and J dropped 2 bases, with 9 bases sitting between them. Germline assignment: CDR1 MDHEN and CDR2 SYDVKM. The CDR3 nucleotides are TGTGCCAGCAGTTTGGAGCGGATCACAGATACGCAGTATTTT. Translated: CASSLERITDTQYF.

Notes on this clone: A read error may explain this, as a much larger clone is one base away. The chain recombines TRBV9 with TRBJ2-4, with 8 bases that match TRBD2. The V gene end was trimmed by 4 bases and the J gene end by 6 bases; junction bases not matched to a gene: 9. CDR1 and CDR2 from the germline V gene are SGDLS and YYNGEE. The length of the CDR3 is 15 residues. In nucleotides, the CDR3 is TGTGCCAGCAGCATAGGGTCAAGCGGGAGAAACATTCAGTACTTC. Amino acid sequence: CASSIGSSGRNIQYF.